These T cell receptor beta chains were read from a single sample in a study of OX40 agonist ivuxolimab in advanced cancers. Using immunoSEQ multiplex PCR, the repertoire was profiled, and TCRdb retains in-frame clones only, with some absent. The repertoire consists of about 55,000 clones, with about 88% occurring once and the leading ten covering 6.9%. Sequencing was performed on CD4+ or CD8+ T cells sorted from blood, taken in a trial of the OX40 agonist ivuxolimab. These receptors were collected from an adult with an advanced solid tumor such as melanoma, head and neck, liver or kidney cancer. The CDR3 runs from the conserved cysteine through the conserved F or W. A D gene is named only where the DNA matches it firmly. Where a row states a size, it is once, few, many or the class of an expanded clone; other rows omit it.

size	V	D	J	DNA	CDR3
-	TRBV6-5	-	TRBJ1-1	TGTGCCAGCAGTTACCGTGGGGCCATGAACACTGAAGCTTTCTTT	CASSYRGAMNTEAFF
-	TRBV9	TRBD2	TRBJ2-5	TGTGCCAGCAGCCCCAGGGTAGCGGGAGGAGCCCAGTACTTC	CASSPRVAGGAQYF
-	TRBV5-4	-	TRBJ2-5	TGTGCCAGCAGCTCGGCAGGATTCTCGGAGACCCAGTACTTC	CASSSAGFSETQYF
-	TRBV5-1	-	TRBJ1-5	TGCGCCAGCAGCTTGATTGGGGATGGCAATCAGCCCCAGCATTTT	CASSLIGDGNQPQHF
-	TRBV27	-	TRBJ1-6	TGTGCCAGCAGTTTTGACAGTTTGGTACCCCTCCACTTT	CASSFDSLVPLHF
-	TRBV12-5	-	TRBJ1-1	TGTGCTAGTGGTTTGGGACGATATGGAGGGGGGATGAACACTGAAGCTTTCTTT	CASGLGRYGGGMNTEAFF
-	TRBV7-6	-	TRBJ2-1	TGTGCCAGCAGCTTCCTACTAGCAGCCAACAATGAGCAGTTCTTC	CASSFLLAANNEQFF
-	TRBV28	-	TRBJ2-7	TGTGCCGGGAGCAGCTCCTACGAGCAGTACTTC	CAGSSSYEQYF
-	TRBV7-2	-	TRBJ2-1	TGTGCCAGCAGCCCCTCTAGCTTTCTGTTCTTC	CASSPSSFLFF
-	TRBV19	-	TRBJ2-1	TGTGCCAGTCAGACACCGGGATCCCCGGTTGTTGAGCAGTTCTTC	CASQTPGSPVVEQFF
-	TRBV11-2	TRBD1	TRBJ2-7	TGTGCCAGCAGCTTAACAGGGGGCATCTACGAGCAGTACTTC	CASSLTGGIYEQYF
-	TRBV5-1	-	TRBJ2-3	TGCGCCAGCAGCTTGCGGGTCAGCACAGATACGCAGTATTTT	CASSLRVSTDTQYF
-	TRBV7-8	-	TRBJ1-1	TGTGCCAGCAGCTTAGCCGGGACATTGAACACTGAAGCTTTCTTT	CASSLAGTLNTEAFF
-	TRBV13	-	TRBJ1-1	TGTGCCAGCAGCTTAGTGGAGATGTCGAACACTGAAGCTTTCTTT	CASSLVEMSNTEAFF
-	TRBV12-2	-	TRBJ2-5	TGTGCAAGTCGCCTATCCCATCAGCTAGCGGAGGATTTAGGGGGGGAGACCCAGTACTTC	CASRLSHQLAEDLGGETQYF
-	TRBV7-3	TRBD2	TRBJ2-1	TGTGCCAGCAGCTTAAAACTAGCGGGAGTGAATGAGCAGTTCTTC	CASSLKLAGVNEQFF
-	TRBV11-2	-	TRBJ1-2	TGTGCCAGCAGCTCCGATTATCTGGGGGACTACACCTTC	CASSSDYLGDYTF
-	TRBV5-4	-	TRBJ2-5	TGTGCCAGCAGAATACAGGGTCAGCAAGAGACCCAGTACTTC	CASRIQGQQETQYF
few	TRBV10-1	-	TRBJ1-5	TGCGCCAGCAAACAGTTCGTCCTTGATAGCAATCAGCCCCAGCATTTT	CASKQFVLDSNQPQHF
-	TRBV28	-	TRBJ2-7	TGTGCCAGCAGTTTGTCAGCGGGCCCCGCCTACGAGCAGTACTTC	CASSLSAGPAYEQYF
-	TRBV9	-	TRBJ1-1	TGTGCCAGCAGCGTAGCTTCCGGGGCCAGGGACACTGAAGCTTTCTTT	CASSVASGARDTEAFF
few	TRBV2	TRBD2	TRBJ2-3	TGTGCCAGCAGCGCCAGGACTAGCGGGAGTCGGGAAACGCAGTATTTT	CASSARTSGSRETQYF
once	TRBV5-1	-	TRBJ2-3	TGCGCCAGCAGCTTGGTAACAGATACGCAGTATTTT	CASSLVTDTQYF